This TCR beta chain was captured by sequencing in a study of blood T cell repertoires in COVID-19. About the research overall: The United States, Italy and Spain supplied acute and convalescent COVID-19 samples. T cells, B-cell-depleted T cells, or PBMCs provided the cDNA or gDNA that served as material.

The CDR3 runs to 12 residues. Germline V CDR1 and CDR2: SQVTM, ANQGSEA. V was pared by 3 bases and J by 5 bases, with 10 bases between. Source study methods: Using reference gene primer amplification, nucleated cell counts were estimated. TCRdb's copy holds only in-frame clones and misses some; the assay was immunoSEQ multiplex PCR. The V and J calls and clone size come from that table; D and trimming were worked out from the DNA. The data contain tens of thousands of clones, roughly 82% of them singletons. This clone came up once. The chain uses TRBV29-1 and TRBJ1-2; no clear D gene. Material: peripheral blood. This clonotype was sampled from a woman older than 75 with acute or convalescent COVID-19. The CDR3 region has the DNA TGCAGCGTTGAGTTGGCTGTGTATGGCTACACCTTC. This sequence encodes CSVELAVYGYTF.